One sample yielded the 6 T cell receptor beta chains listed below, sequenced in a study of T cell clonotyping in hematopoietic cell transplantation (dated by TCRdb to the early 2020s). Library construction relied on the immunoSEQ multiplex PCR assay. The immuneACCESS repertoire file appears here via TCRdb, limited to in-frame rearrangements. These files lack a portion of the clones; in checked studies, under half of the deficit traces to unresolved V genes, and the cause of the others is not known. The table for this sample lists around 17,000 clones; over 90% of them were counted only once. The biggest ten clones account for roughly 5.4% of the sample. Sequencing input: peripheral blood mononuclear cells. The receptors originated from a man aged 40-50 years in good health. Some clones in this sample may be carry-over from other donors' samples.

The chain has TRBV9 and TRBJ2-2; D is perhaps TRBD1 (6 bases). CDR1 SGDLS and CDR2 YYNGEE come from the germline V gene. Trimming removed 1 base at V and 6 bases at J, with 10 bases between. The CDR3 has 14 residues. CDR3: CASSVNAGAGELFF. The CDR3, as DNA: TGTGCCAGCAGCGTAAACGCAGGGGCCGGGGAGCTGTTTTTT.

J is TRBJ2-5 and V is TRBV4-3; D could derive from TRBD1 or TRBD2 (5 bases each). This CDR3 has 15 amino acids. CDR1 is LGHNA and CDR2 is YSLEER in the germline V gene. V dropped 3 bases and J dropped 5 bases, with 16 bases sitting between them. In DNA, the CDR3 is TGCGCCAGCAGCCACTATGGGACGCCCGGGGAGACCCAGTACTTC. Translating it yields CASSHYGTPGETQYF.

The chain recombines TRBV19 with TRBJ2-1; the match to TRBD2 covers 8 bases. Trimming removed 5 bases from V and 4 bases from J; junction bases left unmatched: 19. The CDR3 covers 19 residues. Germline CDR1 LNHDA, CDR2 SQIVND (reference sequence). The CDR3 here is CASSVVTSVSYFGYNEQFF. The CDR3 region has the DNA TGTGCCAGTAGTGTGGTGACTAGCGTTTCGTACTTCGGGTACAATGAGCAGTTCTTC.

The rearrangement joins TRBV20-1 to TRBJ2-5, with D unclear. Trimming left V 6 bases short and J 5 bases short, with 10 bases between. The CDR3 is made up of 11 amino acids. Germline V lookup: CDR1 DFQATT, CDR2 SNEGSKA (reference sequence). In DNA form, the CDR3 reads TGCAGTGCACTTCGAACGGAGACCCAGTACTTC. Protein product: CSALRTETQYF.

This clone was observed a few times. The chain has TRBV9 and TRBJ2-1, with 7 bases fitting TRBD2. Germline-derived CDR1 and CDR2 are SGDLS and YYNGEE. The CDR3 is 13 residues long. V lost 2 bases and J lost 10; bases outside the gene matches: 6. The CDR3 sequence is CASSVTTGGEQFF. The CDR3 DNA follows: TGTGCCAGCAGCGTCACCACCGGGGGGGAGCAGTTCTTC.

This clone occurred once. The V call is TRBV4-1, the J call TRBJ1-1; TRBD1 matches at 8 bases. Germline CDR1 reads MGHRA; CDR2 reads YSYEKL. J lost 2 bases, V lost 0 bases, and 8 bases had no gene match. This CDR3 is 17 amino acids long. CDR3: CASSQDGRGLANTEAFF. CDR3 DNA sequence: TGCGCCAGCAGCCAAGACGGCAGGGGGCTTGCTAACACTGAAGCTTTCTTT.